These 16 T cell receptor beta chains came from one sample sequenced in a study of T cells after yellow fever vaccination (dated by TCRdb to between 2019 and 2020). The sample's treatment or condition, from its label and the paper: live attenuated yellow fever vaccine strain. Libraries came from 5' RACE. Sequencing instrument: Illumina NovaSeq 6000. TCRdb reprocessing: public reads trimmed at Q25 with fastp, clones called with MiXCR, in-frame beta chains kept. CDR3 protein duplicates are merged, each entry listing the most common genes and DNA. In this sample the table shows some 390,000 distinct CDR3 sequences, under 20% of which occur a single time. The top ten hold 15% to 20% of the sample. The sequenced sample was PBMCs, obtained before the yellow fever booster vaccination. The receptor set was obtained from a man between 18 and 35 years old who received the YFV17D yellow fever vaccine.

This clonotype has more than one count but fewer than ten. This chain connects TRBV7-2 to TRBJ2-5; 11 bases line up with TRBD1. Losses at the gene ends were 5 bases for V and 5 bases for J; bases not matched to a gene: 7. The germline V gene encodes CDR1 SGHTA and CDR2 FQGNSA. This CDR3 comprises 15 residues. CDR3 sequence: CASSPGQGVWETQYF. CDR3 coding DNA: TGTGCCAGCAGCCCGGGACAGGGGGTCTGGGAGACCCAGTACTTC.

The rearrangement links TRBV7-2 to TRBJ2-1; 8 nucleotides line up with TRBD1. Germline CDR1 reads SGHTA; CDR2 reads FQGNSA. V was clipped by 5 bases and J by 8 bases; unmatched bases: 8. This CDR3 is built from 14 residues. The CDR3 reads CASSPSDRGYEQFF. For the CDR3, the DNA is TGTGCCAGCAGCCCTAGCGACAGGGGATATGAGCAGTTCTTC.

A few counts support this clonotype. CDR3 nucleotides: TGTGCCAGCACCGGGGGAGCGCCATTTAGCTCCTACAATGAGCAGTTCTTC. This gives the protein CASTGGAPFSSYNEQFF. The J gene is TRBJ2-1, the V gene TRBV28; tentative D call: TRBD2 (6 bases). V was clipped by 7 bases and J by 0 bases, with 19 bases between them. The germline gives CDR1 MDHEN, CDR2 SYDVKM. This CDR3 is 17 amino acids long. Drawing the rest from reference TRBV28 and TRBJ2-1, the complete variable domain is DVKVTQSSRYLVKRTGEKVFLECVQDMDHENMFWYRQDPGLGLRLIYFSYDVKMKEKGDIPEGYSVSREKKERFSLILESASTNQTSMYLCASTGGAPFSSYNEQFFGPGTRLTVL.

The chain employs TRBV20-1 and TRBJ1-1; D possibly corresponds to TRBD1 (6 bases). Germline V gene data show CDR1 as DFQATT and CDR2 as SNEGSKA (reference sequence). The CDR3 contains 14 residues. Trimming took 8 bases from V and 4 from J, leaving 20 bases between them. This CDR3 is CSPPEVGGSTEAFF. DNA of the CDR3: TGCAGTCCACCCGAGGTGGGGGGCAGCACTGAAGCTTTCTTT.

The V call is TRBV7-9, the J call TRBJ2-1, with D possibly being TRBD1 (6 bases). Germline values: CDR1 SEHNR, CDR2 FQNEAQ (reference sequence). V gave up 5 bases and J gave up 2 bases, with 16 bases separating them. This CDR3 region has 16 residues. CDR3 in DNA: TGTGCCAGCAGCCCTAAGGGCACAGGGACCTACAATGAGCAGTTCTTC. Translation gives CASSPKGTGTYNEQFF. Full variable domain (outside the CDR3, taken from reference TRBV7-9 and TRBJ2-1): DTGVSQNPRHKITKRGQNVTFRCDPISEHNRLYWYRQTLGQGPEFLTYFQNEAQLEKSRLLSDRFSAERPKGSFSTLEIQRTEQGDSAMYLCASSPKGTGTYNEQFFGPGTRLTVL.

The rearrangement joins TRBV5-1 to TRBJ2-5, with D tentatively TRBD2 (5 bases). The CDR3 is made up of 13 amino acids. Germline values: CDR1 SGHRS, CDR2 YFSETQ. V was clipped by 4 bases and J by 5 bases, with 12 bases between them. This CDR3 is CASSPPRAETQYF. CDR3 DNA sequence: TGCGCCAGCAGCCCGCCGAGGGCTGAGACCCAGTACTTC.

This clonotype was seen more than once but under ten times. The rearrangement joins TRBV20-1 to TRBJ1-5; the D is unclear. CDR1 DFQATT and CDR2 SNEGSKA come from the germline V gene (reference sequence). This CDR3 region has 15 residues. The ends were cut back, 3 bases at V and 0 bases at J, with 12 bases in the middle. The CDR3 spells CSARSSGLSNQPQHF. CDR3 in DNA: TGCAGTGCTAGGTCCTCCGGACTTAGCAATCAGCCCCAGCATTTT.

The CDR3 sequence is CSVDGGQGVLEAFF. As DNA, the CDR3 is TGCAGCGTTGATGGCGGGCAGGGGGTACTAGAAGCTTTCTTT. This chain connects TRBV29-1 to TRBJ1-1, with TRBD1 matching over 7 bases. The trim removed 3 bases at V and 8 bases at J, leaving 12 bases unmatched. Germline CDR1 and CDR2: SQVTM and ANQGSEA. The CDR3 extends over 14 amino acids.

The chain employs TRBV18 and TRBJ1-1, with TRBD1 matching 7 bases. The J segment lost 3 bases and the V segment lost 0 bases, leaving 7 bases of the junction unmatched. Germline V gene sequence: CDR1 KGHSH, CDR2 LQKENI. This CDR3 spans 16 amino acids. CDR3 amino acids: CASSPPRGASDTEAFF. CDR3 sequence (DNA): TGTGCCAGCTCACCACCCAGGGGGGCGTCCGACACTGAAGCTTTCTTT.

In its sample, this clonotype was seen a few times. The chain couples TRBV4-3 to TRBJ2-6, with 10 bases aligning to TRBD1. V shed 4 bases and J 0 bases; nucleotides not matched to a gene: 6. Germline V gene data show CDR1 as LGHNA and CDR2 as YSLEER. The CDR3 runs to 18 residues. The DNA of the CDR3 is TGCGCCAGCAGCCGCGGGACAGGGGCTCTCTCTGGGGCCAACGTCCTGACTTTC. Translated, it gives CASSRGTGALSGANVLTF.

The chain joins TRBV20-1 to TRBJ1-1, with TRBD1 matching over 7 bases. Looked up from germline, CDR1 is DFQATT and CDR2 is SNEGSKA (reference sequence). The CDR3 covers 14 residues. J lost 4 bases, V lost 8 bases, and 13 bases had no gene match. The CDR3 DNA reads as TGCAGTACGGTAGAACAGGGGTCGCGCACTGAAGCTTTCTTT. Translating it yields CSTVEQGSRTEAFF.

The chain carries TRBV5-1 and TRBJ1-4; no clear D gene. Germline values: CDR1 SGHRS, CDR2 YFSETQ. The CDR3 totals 13 residues. V was trimmed by 4 bases and J by 3 bases, leaving 7 bases between them. The CDR3 is CASSREANEKLFF. CDR3 bases: TGCGCCAGCAGCAGAGAGGCTAATGAAAAACTGTTTTTT.

CDR3 sequence reads: CATSDATPGRGGHGEQFF. For the CDR3, the DNA is TGTGCCACCAGTGACGCTACCCCGGGGCGGGGGGGCCACGGTGAGCAGTTCTTC. V gene TRBV24-1 combines with J gene TRBJ2-1, with 9 bases that match TRBD2. CDR1 and CDR2 (germline): KGHDR, SFDVKD. This CDR3 has 18 amino acids. Losses at the gene ends were 4 bases for V and 9 bases for J; bases not matched to a gene: 18.

This clonotype has just a few counts. J is TRBJ2-7 and V is TRBV12-3 or TRBV12-4; D perhaps matches TRBD1 (5 bases). The CDR3 has 12 residues. Trimming took off 3 bases at V and 5 bases at J, with 8 bases between the two ends. This CDR3 reads CASSFWGHEQYF. CDR3 DNA: TGTGCCAGCAGTTTTTGGGGCCACGAGCAGTACTTC.

The CDR3 sequence: CASSFGGSSPLHF. Written as DNA, the CDR3 is TGTGCCAGCAGCTTTGGGGGCTCTTCACCCCTCCACTTT. J is TRBJ1-6 and V is TRBV7-2, with a weak D call TRBD1 (6 bases). The CDR3 length is 13 residues. The V end was cut by 3 bases, the J end by 9 bases, with 9 bases between. CDR1 SGHTA and CDR2 FQGNSA come from the germline V gene. Full variable domain (remainder filled in from reference TRBV7-2 and TRBJ1-6): GAGVSQSPSNKVTEKGKDVELRCDPISGHTALYWYRQSLGQGLEFLIYFQGNSAPDKSGLPSDRFSAERTGGSVSTLTIQRTQQEDSAVYLCASSFGGSSPLHFGNGTRLTVT.

V is TRBV10-3 and J is TRBJ2-1; 8 bases are shared with TRBD1. V was clipped by 10 bases and J by 5 bases; unmatched bases: 4. The CDR3 has 12 residues. Per germline, CDR1 ENHRY and CDR2 SYGVKD. The CDR3 here is CASSTGDNEQFF. The DNA for the CDR3 is TGTGCCAGCTCGACAGGGGACAATGAGCAGTTCTTC.